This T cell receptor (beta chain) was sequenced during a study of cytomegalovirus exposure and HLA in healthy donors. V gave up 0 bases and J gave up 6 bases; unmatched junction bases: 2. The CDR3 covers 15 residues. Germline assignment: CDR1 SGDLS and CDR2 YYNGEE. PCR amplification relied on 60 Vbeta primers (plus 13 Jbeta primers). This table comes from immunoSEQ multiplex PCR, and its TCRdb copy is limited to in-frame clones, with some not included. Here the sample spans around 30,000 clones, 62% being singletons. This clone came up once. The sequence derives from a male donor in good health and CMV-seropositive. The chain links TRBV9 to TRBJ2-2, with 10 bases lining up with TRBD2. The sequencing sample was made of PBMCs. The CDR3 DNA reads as TGTGCCAGCAGCGTAGACACTAGCGGGGCCGGGGAGCTGTTTTTT. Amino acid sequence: CASSVDTSGAGELFF.